The entry below gives a single T cell receptor beta chain sequence along with its context. How the authors handled the data: Amplification of reference gene primers was used by the study to estimate nucleated cell counts. The table came from immunoSEQ multiplex PCR; TCRdb's copy has only in-frame clones and leaves some out. V and J calls plus clone size are reproduced from that table; the DNA served to infer D and trimming. The table lists around 380,000 clones, around 87% of them singletons. In terms of age and location, participants ranged from roughly 18 to 95 years and lived in fewer than 30 US areas. Cohorts were based on clinical histories the participants reported. The CDR3 is 16 residues long. Trimming took off 0 bases at V and 0 bases at J, with 10 bases between the two ends. The germline CDR1 and CDR2 sequences are SGHDT and YYEEEE. This record comes from a study of blood T cell repertoires in COVID-19. On the study more broadly: T cells, B-cell-depleted T cells, or PBMCs supplied cDNA or gDNA.

This sequence joins TRBV5-6 and TRBJ1-3, with a possible D match to TRBD1 (5 bases). This receptor was taken from a man younger than 45 who had recovered from COVID-19. The specimen sequenced was PBMCs or T cells enriched from blood (not recorded which). CDR3 protein: CASSLVQALSGNTIYF. The CDR3 DNA is TGTGCCAGCAGCTTGGTACAGGCGCTCTCTGGAAACACCATATATTTT.